The clone carrying this T cell receptor (beta chain) was counted between two and nine times. The antigen is undetermined. Relapses following autologous stem cell transplantation were seen in all patients, with brentuximab vedotin exposure varying. The study recorded best responses of complete response, partial response or progressive disease. The CDR3 spans 14 residues. Germline V lookup: CDR1 MNHEY, CDR2 SVGAGI. V was pared by 2 bases and J by 6 bases, with 10 bases between. Measured with immunoSEQ multiplex PCR; TCRdb has only the in-frame clones, and not every one. Of roughly 140,000 clones listed, 78% are singletons. These data originate in a study of PD-1 blockade in classical Hodgkin lymphoma. Findings and caveats of the study: Prior to therapy, complete responders displayed diversity much like that of newly diagnosed patients. The study found that TCR diversity rose significantly by C4D1 in CD4+ but not CD8+ cells.

The specimen was peripheral blood mononuclear cells (PBMCs), collected before the second cycle of nivolumab. The receptor was isolated from a human donor with classical Hodgkin lymphoma. The rearrangement uses TRBV6-5 and TRBJ1-4; D gene unclear. CDR3 protein: CASSYSGVYEKLFF. The CDR3 DNA reads as TGTGCCAGCAGTTACAGCGGGGTGTATGAAAAACTGTTTTTT.